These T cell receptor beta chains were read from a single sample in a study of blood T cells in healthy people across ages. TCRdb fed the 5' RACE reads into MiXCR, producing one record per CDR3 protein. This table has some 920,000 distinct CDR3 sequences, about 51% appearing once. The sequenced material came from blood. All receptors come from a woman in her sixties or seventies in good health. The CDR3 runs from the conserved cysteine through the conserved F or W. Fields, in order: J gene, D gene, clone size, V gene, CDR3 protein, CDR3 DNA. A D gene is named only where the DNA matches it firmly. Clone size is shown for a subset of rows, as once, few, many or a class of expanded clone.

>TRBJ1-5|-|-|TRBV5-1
CASSLVRGQPQHF
TGCGCCAGCAGCTTGGTGAGGGGTCAGCCCCAGCATTTT
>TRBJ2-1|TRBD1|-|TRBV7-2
CASSPPGQYYNEQFF
TGTGCCAGCAGCCCCCCGGGACAGTACTACAATGAGCAGTTCTTC
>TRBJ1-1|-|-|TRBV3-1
CASSQGGGEAFF
TGTGCCAGCAGCCAAGGGGGCGGTGAAGCTTTCTTT
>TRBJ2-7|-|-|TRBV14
CASRQKTAATYEQYF
TGTGCCAGCAGACAGAAGACAGCAGCGACCTACGAGCAGTACTTC
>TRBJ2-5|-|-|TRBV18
CASSLSLQGQETQYF
TGTGCCAGCTCACTCAGCCTCCAGGGTCAAGAGACCCAGTACTTC
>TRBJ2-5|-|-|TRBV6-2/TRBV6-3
CASRIPGDAETQYF
TGTGCCAGCAGAATCCCGGGAGACGCAGAGACCCAGTACTTC
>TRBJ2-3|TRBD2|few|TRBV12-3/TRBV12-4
CASSYGTSRNTDTQYF
TGTGCCAGCAGCTACGGGACTAGCAGGAACACAGATACGCAGTATTTT
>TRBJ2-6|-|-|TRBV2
CASRKTSGANVLTF
TGTGCCAGCAGAAAGACCTCTGGGGCCAACGTCCTGACTTTC
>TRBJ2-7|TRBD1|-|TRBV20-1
CSARVTGSVYEQYF
TGCAGTGCTAGAGTGACAGGGTCCGTCTACGAGCAGTACTTC
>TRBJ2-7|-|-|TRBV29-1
CSVERFGVGEQYF
TGCAGCGTTGAAAGGTTTGGCGTCGGCGAGCAGTACTTC
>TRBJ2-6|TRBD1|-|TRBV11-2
CASSSGTGGLTGANVLTF
TGTGCCAGCAGCTCCGGGACAGGGGGCTTAACTGGGGCCAACGTCCTGACTTTC
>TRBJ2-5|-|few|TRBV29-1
CSVSRGETQYF
TGCAGCGTTTCGAGGGGAGAGACCCAGTACTTC
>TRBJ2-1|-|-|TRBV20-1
CSARSPTGNEQFF
TGCAGTGCTAGATCCCCGACTGGCAATGAGCAGTTCTTC
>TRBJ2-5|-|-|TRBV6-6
CASSYWDSQETQYF
TGTGCCAGCAGTTACTGGGACTCCCAAGAGACCCAGTACTTC
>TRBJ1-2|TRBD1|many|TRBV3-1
CASSHETGTGLRRGYTF
TGTGCCAGCAGCCACGAAACCGGGACAGGATTAAGGAGAGGCTACACCTTC
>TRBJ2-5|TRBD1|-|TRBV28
CASSPFEGAAETQYF
TGTGCCAGCAGTCCCTTTGAGGGGGCAGCAGAGACCCAGTACTTC
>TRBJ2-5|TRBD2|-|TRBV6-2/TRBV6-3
CASSRPRWRAGVAQETQYF
TGTGCCAGCAGCAGACCTCGCTGGAGAGCGGGAGTGGCGCAGGAGACCCAGTACTTC
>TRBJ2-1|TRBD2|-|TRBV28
CASTSSGRANEQFF
TGTGCCAGCACCTCTAGCGGGAGGGCCAATGAGCAGTTCTTC
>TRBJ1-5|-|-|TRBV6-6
CASSYARDQPQHF
TGTGCCAGCAGTTACGCCCGGGATCAGCCCCAGCATTTT
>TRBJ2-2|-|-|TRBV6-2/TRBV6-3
CASTLDSRNTGELFF
TGTGCCAGCACCCTGGATAGCAGGAACACCGGGGAGCTGTTTTTT
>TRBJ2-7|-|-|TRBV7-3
CASSSRPFDEQYF
TGTGCCAGCAGCTCACGACCGTTTGACGAGCAGTACTTC
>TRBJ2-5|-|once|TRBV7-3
CASSQSGVKWETQYF
TGTGCCAGCAGCCAAAGTGGGGTAAAGTGGGAGACCCAGTACTTC
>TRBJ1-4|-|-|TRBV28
CASSKGGRTNEKLFF
TGTGCCAGCAGTAAAGGGGGACGAACTAATGAAAAACTGTTTTTT
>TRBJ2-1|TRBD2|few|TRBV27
CASSPLAGIYNEQFF
TGTGCCAGCAGTCCCCTAGCGGGTATCTACAATGAGCAGTTCTTC
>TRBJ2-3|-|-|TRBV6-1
CASSPLDSSPHTHTDTQYF
TGTGCCAGCAGTCCTCTTGACAGTTCCCCACACACACACACAGATACGCAGTATTTT
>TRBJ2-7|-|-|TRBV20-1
CSARPTDGYEQYF
TGCAGTGCTAGACCCACGGACGGGTACGAGCAGTACTTC
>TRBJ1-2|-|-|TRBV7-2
CASSPGDSQVGYTF
TGTGCCAGCAGCCCGGGGGACTCCCAGGTCGGCTACACCTTC
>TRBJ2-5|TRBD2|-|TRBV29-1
CSVSGAGTYQETQYF
TGCAGCGTTAGCGGGGCGGGCACCTACCAAGAGACCCAGTACTTC
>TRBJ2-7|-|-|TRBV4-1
CASSQWGGCEQYF
TGCGCCAGCAGCCAATGGGGGGGCTGCGAGCAGTACTTC
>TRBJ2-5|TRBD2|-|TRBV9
CASSAAHSGLRETQYF
TGTGCCAGCAGCGCCGCGCATAGCGGGCTGAGAGAGACCCAGTACTTC
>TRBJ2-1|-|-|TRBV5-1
CATSRKAHSYNEQFF
TGCGCCACCAGCAGGAAGGCCCACTCCTACAATGAGCAGTTCTTC